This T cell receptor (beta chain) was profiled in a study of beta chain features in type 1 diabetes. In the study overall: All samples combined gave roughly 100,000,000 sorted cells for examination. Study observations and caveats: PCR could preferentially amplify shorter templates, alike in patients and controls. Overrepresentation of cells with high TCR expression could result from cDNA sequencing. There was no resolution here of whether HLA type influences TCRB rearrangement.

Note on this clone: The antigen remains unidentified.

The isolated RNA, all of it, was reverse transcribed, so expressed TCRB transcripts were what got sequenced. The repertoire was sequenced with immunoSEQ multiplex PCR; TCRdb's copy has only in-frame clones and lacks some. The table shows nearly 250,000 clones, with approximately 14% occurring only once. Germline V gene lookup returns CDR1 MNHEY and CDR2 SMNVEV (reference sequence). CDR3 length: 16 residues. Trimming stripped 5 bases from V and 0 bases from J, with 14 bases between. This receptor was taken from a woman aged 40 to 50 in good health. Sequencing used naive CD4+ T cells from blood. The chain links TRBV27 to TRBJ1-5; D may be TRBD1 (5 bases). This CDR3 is CASSTRGLPSNQPQHF. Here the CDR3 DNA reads TGTGCCAGCAGTACTAGGGGACTCCCTAGCAATCAGCCCCAGCATTTT.